What follows is one TCR beta chain and its context. This specimen comes from a study of blood T cells in healthy people across ages. PCR was performed a second time for roughly 7 to 12 cycles using a sample-barcoded 5' primer and a J-beta primer mix. TCRdb itself ran the 5' RACE reads through MiXCR, one entry per CDR3 protein. The table shows roughly 1.6 million distinct CDR3 sequences, with about 31% occurring only once. V was cut by 0 bases and J by 9 bases, with 9 bases left in between. CDR1 and CDR2 from the germline V gene are LNHDA and SQIVND (reference sequence). The CDR3 runs 13 residues. The receptor's source is a woman aged 25 to 39 in good health. Sequenced: blood. The J gene is TRBJ2-1, the V gene TRBV19, with D possibly being TRBD1 (6 bases). CDR3 amino acids: CASSIDGGREQFF. As DNA, the CDR3 is TGTGCCAGTAGTATAGATGGGGGCCGTGAGCAGTTCTTC.